These T cell receptor beta chains were read from a single sample in a study of OX40 agonist ivuxolimab in advanced cancers. TCRdb keeps only in-frame clones here, not all; method: immunoSEQ multiplex PCR. This table holds nearly 80,000 clones, less than 95% found once. Specimen: CD4+ or CD8+ T cells sorted from blood, collected in a trial of the OX40 agonist ivuxolimab. These receptors all come from an adult with an advanced solid tumor such as melanoma, head and neck, liver or kidney cancer. The CDR3 runs from the conserved cysteine through the conserved F or W. Fields, in order: clone size, V gene, CDR3 protein. Where a row states a size, it is once, few, many or the class of an expanded clone; other rows omit it.

>.|TRBV28
CASSQPGKDTQYF
>.|TRBV5-1
CASSLGSREYEQYF
>.|TRBV7-2
CASSLGGPTDTQYF
>.|TRBV6-6
CASSYGDLNQPQHF
>.|TRBV28
CASRRGTGLHDQPQHF
>.|TRBV28
CASSYGQALGGYTF
>.|TRBV5-1
CASSLLAGAPGEQFF
>.|TRBV6-1
CASSVGGTVSGFVYGYTF
>.|TRBV5-8
CASRMGFHTQYF
>.|TRBV18
CASSPRPGGNGDEQFF
>.|TRBV2
CASSKGFDQPQHF
>few|TRBV7-9
CGGVPPGTGNTIYF
>.|TRBV2
CASSEGLASYNEQFF
>.|TRBV29-1
CSVEFGPDTGELFF
>.|TRBV2
CASSDPGQGRDTQYF
>.|TRBV2
CASSESQPYGYTF
>once|TRBV6-4
CASSEEPGRPYEQYF
>.|TRBV6-1
CASSSGVERNNEQFF
>.|TRBV5-4
CASSPDRGYNSPLHF
>.|TRBV30
CAWSRLANQETQYF
>.|TRBV6-5
CASSREGNTEAFF
>.|TRBV2
CASRKSNQPQHF
>once|TRBV9
CASSVGVTLGSGANVLTF
>.|TRBV11-2
CASSLDERTPLHF
>.|TRBV5-5
CASSLVETQYF
>once|TRBV19
CASKSAQYTEAFF
>.|TRBV4-1
CASSQVDLTSYNEQFF
>.|TRBV11-2
CASSLSTGRSTEAFF